This is a list of T cell receptor beta chains from one sample in a study of regulatory T cells in long-lasting Graves disease. TCRdb called the multiplex PCR reads again in MiXCR, with one record for every CDR3 protein. The data hold 300,000 to 400,000 distinct CDR3 sequences, with approximately 15% observed a single time. These records were also assigned to another study, of T cells in Graves' hyperthyroidism and ophthalmopathy.

The sample consisted of peripheral blood mononuclear cells (PBMCs), taken at new diagnosis, from a patient treated with antithyroid drugs. These receptors were obtained from a man between 40 and 49 years old with Graves disease. CDR3s include the opening cysteine and the closing phenylalanine or tryptophan. Expanded clones are given a class, and other clones once, few, many or no size at all.

clone size,V gene,CDR3 length,J gene,CDR3 protein
many,TRBV24-1,17,TRBJ2-1,CATSDFATGTRRNEQFF
many,TRBV12-3/TRBV12-4,15,TRBJ2-2,CASSLWRADTGELFF
many,TRBV2,15,TRBJ2-3,CASRQTNPGTDTQYF
many,TRBV20-1,15,TRBJ2-7,CSAQPRTGWGYEQYF
NA,TRBV5-1,16,TRBJ1-2,CASSLEGQGANYGYTF
NA,TRBV30,13,TRBJ1-6,CAWSLDSNSPLHF
many,TRBV2,15,TRBJ1-2,CASSVTIRINYGYTF
NA,TRBV28,15,TRBJ1-5,CASSLEGFSNQPQHF
NA,TRBV10-3,13,TRBJ1-6,CAISGQGRSPLHF
many,TRBV2,14,TRBJ1-1,CASSGGPGGTEAFF
many,TRBV7-3,13,TRBJ1-1,CASSSGADTEAFF
NA,TRBV3-1,15,TRBJ2-5,CASSQGLDIQETQYF
NA,TRBV2,15,TRBJ2-3,CASSALEGITGTQYF
many,TRBV20-1,13,TRBJ2-2,CSASEGYTGELFF
few,TRBV20-1,16,TRBJ2-7,CSARDPSPGHYYEQYF
many,TRBV2,16,TRBJ2-6,CASSGQGGRGANVLTF
NA,TRBV5-4,15,TRBJ2-3,CASSLWVAGTDTQYF
many,TRBV7-9,16,TRBJ2-7,CASSPAGTGSLYEQYF
many,TRBV4-2,15,TRBJ2-3,CASSQEDRNTDTQYF
few,TRBV6-2/TRBV6-3,15,TRBJ1-2,CASSWDGQEKYGYTF